The 22 T cell receptor beta chains listed next were all sequenced from one sample in a study of blood T cell repertoires in COVID-19. The repertoire was sequenced with immunoSEQ multiplex PCR; TCRdb's copy has only in-frame clones and lacks some. The data show over 100,000 clones, approximately 88% seen once. The source material was peripheral blood. All receptors come from a woman in her sixties or seventies with acute or convalescent COVID-19.

The chain uses TRBV29-1 and TRBJ1-1; TRBD1 is a possible D gene (5 bases). V lost 7 bases and J lost 5, with 20 bases in between. CDR3 length: 14 residues. The germline CDR1 and CDR2 sequences are SQVTM and ANQGSEA. The CDR3 region is CSAHERGGRTEAFF. CDR3 DNA: TGCAGCGCCCACGAGAGGGGAGGAAGGACTGAAGCTTTCTTT.

This clone has more than one count but fewer than ten. The chain recombines TRBV5-4 with TRBJ2-5, with D possibly TRBD1 on 5 matching bases. Germline values: CDR1 SGHNT, CDR2 YYREEE (reference sequence). The CDR3 has 15 residues. V lost 2 bases and J 1 base, leaving 12 bases between the germline ends. The CDR3 DNA reads as TGTGCCAGCAGCTTCGATCAAGGGGCCCAAGAGACCCAGTACTTC. It specifies CASSFDQGAQETQYF.

This clone was seen once. In nucleotides, the CDR3 is TGTGCCAGCAAAGCGGGGTGGAACACTGAAGCTTTCTTT. Protein: CASKAGWNTEAFF. The J gene is TRBJ1-1, the V gene TRBV6-5; D is undetermined. Germline V gene data show CDR1 as MNHEY and CDR2 as SVGAGI. The germline V and J ends were trimmed by 7 bases and 1 base, with 10 bases remaining between them. This CDR3 spans 13 amino acids.

The gene calls are TRBV23-1 and TRBJ2-2; possible D gene TRBD1, 6 bases. TRBV23-1 is an open reading frame whose function is uncertain. V shed 0 bases and J shed 4 bases, with 12 bases lying between them. The CDR3 contains 16 residues. The CDR3 protein is CASSQSSGVGTGELFF. Written as DNA, the CDR3 is TGCGCCAGCAGTCAATCTTCAGGGGTCGGCACCGGGGAGCTGTTTTTT.

The rearrangement uses TRBV2 and TRBJ1-3; D not resolved. Germline V gene lookup returns CDR1 SNHLY and CDR2 FYNNEI. The CDR3 totals 13 residues. Trimming cost V 7 bases and J 3 bases, with 10 bases left between them. CDR3 in amino acids: CASILTVGNTIYF. Written as DNA, the CDR3 is TGTGCCAGCATTCTCACAGTTGGAAACACCATATATTTT. Using reference TRBV2 and TRBJ1-3 for the parts outside the CDR3, the full variable domain is EPEVTQTPSHQVTQMGQEVILRCVPISNHLYFYWYRQILGQKVEFLVSFYNNEISEKSEIFDDQFSVERPDGSNFTLKIRSTKLEDSAMYFCASILTVGNTIYFGEGSWLTVV.

This clone showed up just a few times. The chain uses TRBV28 and TRBJ2-3; unclear D gene. The length of the CDR3 is 14 residues. Germline-derived CDR1 and CDR2 are MDHEN and SYDVKM. Trimming took off 4 bases at V and 4 bases at J, with 12 bases between the two ends. CDR3 in DNA: TGTGCCAGCAGTTCTAACCAGGTTTCAGATACGCAGTATTTT. Amino acid sequence: CASSSNQVSDTQYF.

This rearrangement joins TRBV10-3 to TRBJ2-3; no firm D call. This CDR3 comprises 15 residues. Germline CDR1 is ENHRY and CDR2 is SYGVKD. Trimming pared 0 bases from V and 2 bases from J, leaving 9 bases between. As DNA, the CDR3 is TGTGCCATCAGTGAGTCAGACAACCCCACAGATACGCAGTATTTT. Its translation is CAISESDNPTDTQYF.

The chain uses TRBV7-2 and TRBJ2-7; 7 bases map to TRBD1. This CDR3 region has 13 residues. Germline trimming cut 8 bases from V and 4 bases from J; bases unmatched to any gene: 8. Germline V gene data show CDR1 as SGHTA and CDR2 as FQGNSA. As DNA, the CDR3 is TGTGCCAGCGCCAGACAGGGTTTTTACGAGCAGTACTTC. As protein: CASARQGFYEQYF. Complete variable domain (other parts from reference TRBV7-2 and TRBJ2-7): GAGVSQSPSNKVTEKGKDVELRCDPISGHTALYWYRQSLGQGLEFLIYFQGNSAPDKSGLPSDRFSAERTGGSVSTLTIQRTQQEDSAVYLCASARQGFYEQYFGPGTRLTVT.

The chain carries TRBV7-2 and TRBJ1-5; TRBD1 matches 7 bases. This CDR3 comprises 14 residues. V dropped 5 bases and J dropped 7; count of bases not matched to a gene: 8. CDR1 is SGHTA, CDR2 FQGNSA, per germline. The CDR3 DNA follows: TGTGCCAGCAGCCCCGCAGGGGGAGGACAGCCCCAGCATTTT. Translation: CASSPAGGGQPQHF.

This clone turned up a few times. The chain links TRBV28 to TRBJ1-2, with 9 bases identical to TRBD1. V was pared by 6 bases and J by 4 bases, with 0 bases of the junction left unmatched. The CDR3 is 12 amino acids. CDR1 is MDHEN and CDR2 is SYDVKM in the germline V gene. The CDR3: CASRTGGYGYTF. CDR3 sequence (DNA): TGTGCCAGCAGGACAGGGGGCTATGGCTACACCTTC.

V is TRBV5-1 and J is TRBJ2-7, with 10 bases lining up with TRBD1. Trimming removed 2 bases from V and 2 bases from J; junction bases left unmatched: 7. The CDR3 has 16 residues. Germline V lookup: CDR1 SGHRS, CDR2 YFSETQ. For the CDR3, the DNA is TGCGCCAGCAGCTTAGGCCCGGGACAGGGGACCTACGAGCAGTACTTC. Translated, it gives CASSLGPGQGTYEQYF.

This chain uses TRBV5-6 with TRBJ1-4; perhaps TRBD1 as D (5 bases). Germline V gives CDR1 SGHDT, CDR2 YYEEEE. The V gene lost 0 bases and the J gene lost 5 bases, with 5 bases spanning the gap. The length of the CDR3 is 13 residues. The CDR3 sequence is CASSLDRNEKLFF. For the CDR3, the DNA is TGTGCCAGCAGCTTGGACAGGAATGAAAAACTGTTTTTT.

CDR3 nucleotides: TGTGCCAGCACCCGGGACAGAAAAGAGACCCAGTACTTC. This gives the protein CASTRDRKETQYF. The J gene is TRBJ2-5, the V gene TRBV6-1; 7 bases match TRBD1. CDR3 length: 13 amino acids. The junction had 5 bases not matched to a gene; V was cut back by 7 bases and J by 3 bases. The germline V gene has CDR1 MNHNS and CDR2 SASEGT.

The CDR3 is CASRIGGTNEQFF. CDR3 bases: TGTGCCAGCAGGATCGGGGGTACGAATGAGCAGTTCTTC. The chain combines TRBV12-3 or TRBV12-4 with TRBJ2-1, with a tentative D call TRBD2 (6 bases). The CDR3 is 13 amino acids. Between the trimmed V and J ends, which lost 6 bases and 7 bases, there was a span of 13 bases.

The chain couples TRBV28 to TRBJ1-4; 9 bases line up with TRBD1. The CDR3 contains 13 residues. V gave up 6 bases and J gave up 14 bases; unmatched junction bases: 10. CDR1 and CDR2 from the germline V gene are MDHEN and SYDVKM. This CDR3 is CASSHPNTGGLFF. CDR3 nucleotide sequence: TGTGCCAGCAGCCACCCGAACACAGGGGGCCTGTTTTTT.

This clone was seen more than once but under ten times. V is TRBV5-1 and J is TRBJ1-2; 8 positions agree with TRBD1. Germline lookup yields CDR1 SGHRS and CDR2 YFSETQ. J lost 8 bases, V lost 5 bases, and 11 bases had no gene match. The CDR3 covers 14 residues. CDR3 residues: CASRPGQGLGGYTF. The DNA for the CDR3 is TGCGCCAGCAGGCCAGGACAGGGTCTAGGGGGCTACACCTTC.

DNA of the CDR3: TGTGCCAGCAGTTTGGGCAGGGGGTCAGACTATGGCTACACCTTC. It codes for CASSLGRGSDYGYTF. The genes are TRBV28 and TRBJ1-2; 7 nucleotides agree with TRBD1. After removal of 3 bases from V and 3 bases from J, the junction contained 7 bases not matched to a gene. The CDR3 consists of 15 residues. CDR1 MDHEN and CDR2 SYDVKM come from the germline V gene.

V gene TRBV6-5 combines with J gene TRBJ1-2, with 7 positions matching TRBD1. With 10 bases clipped from V and 2 bases from J, the junction kept 4 bases outside the gene matches. Per the germline V gene, CDR1 is MNHEY and CDR2 is SVGAGI. This CDR3 spans 12 amino acids. CDR3 bases: TGTGCCACCACACAGGGGAACTATGGCTACACCTTC. Residues: CATTQGNYGYTF.

This chain connects TRBV14 to TRBJ1-2, with D tentatively TRBD1 (5 bases). The CDR3 runs 16 residues. CDR1 and CDR2 from the germline V gene are SGHDN and FVKESK. V was shortened by 3 bases and J by 0 bases, with 14 bases between the two germline ends. The CDR3 sequence is CASSQRRGLTNYGYTF. The CDR3 bases are TGTGCCAGCAGCCAGAGAAGGGGACTTACTAACTATGGCTACACCTTC.

This chain connects TRBV19 to TRBJ2-3, with a possible D match to TRBD2 (6 bases). In germline, CDR1 is LNHDA, CDR2 SQIVND (reference sequence). V was trimmed by 2 bases and J by 3 bases, leaving 6 bases between them. The CDR3 consists of 13 residues. Here the CDR3 reads CASSISGTDTQYF. As DNA, the CDR3 is TGTGCCAGTAGTATAAGCGGGACAGATACGCAGTATTTT.

V gene TRBV5-6 combines with J gene TRBJ2-7, with TRBD1 matching over 8 bases. CDR3 length equals 14 residues. Germline CDR1 is SGHDT and CDR2 is YYEEEE. The V segment lost 4 bases and the J segment 3 bases; nucleotides outside the gene matches: 6. CDR3 protein: CASSRTGPYYEQYF. CDR3 nucleotide sequence: TGTGCCAGCAGCCGGACAGGGCCCTACTACGAGCAGTACTTC.

The V call is TRBV5-1, the J call TRBJ1-1; D possibly corresponds to TRBD1 (5 bases). The germline V and J ends were trimmed by 0 bases and 7 bases, with 13 bases remaining between them. CDR3 size: 14 residues. Germline lookup yields CDR1 SGHRS and CDR2 YFSETQ. The CDR3 loop reads CASSLDGALGEAFF. The DNA for the CDR3 is TGCGCCAGCAGCTTGGATGGGGCTCTGGGTGAAGCTTTCTTT.